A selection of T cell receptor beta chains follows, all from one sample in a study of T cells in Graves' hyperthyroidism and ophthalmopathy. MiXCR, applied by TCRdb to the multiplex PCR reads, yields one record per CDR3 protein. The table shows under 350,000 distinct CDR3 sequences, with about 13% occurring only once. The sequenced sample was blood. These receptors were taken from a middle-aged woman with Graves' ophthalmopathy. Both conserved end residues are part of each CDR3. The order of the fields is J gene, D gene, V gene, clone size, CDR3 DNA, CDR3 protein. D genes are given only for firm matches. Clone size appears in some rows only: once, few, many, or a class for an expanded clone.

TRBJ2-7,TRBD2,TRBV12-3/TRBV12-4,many,TGTGCCAGCAGTTTAGCGCGGGGGTACGAGCAGTACTTC,CASSLARGYEQYF
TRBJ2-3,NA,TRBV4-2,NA,TGTGCCAGCAGCCCGACCGAGGGGAATACGCAGTATTTT,CASSPTEGNTQYF
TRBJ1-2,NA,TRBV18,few,TGTGCCAGCTCACCTCAAGCAGACCACTATGGCTACACCTTC,CASSPQADHYGYTF
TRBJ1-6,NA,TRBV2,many,TGTGCCAGCAGACGACAGTTCAGCACGGATAATTCACCCCTCCACTTT,CASRRQFSTDNSPLHF
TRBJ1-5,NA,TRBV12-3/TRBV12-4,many,TGTGCCAGCAGTTTTCACAATCAGCCCCAGCATTTT,CASSFHNQPQHF
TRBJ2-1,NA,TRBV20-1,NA,TGCAGTGCGGACTCCTACAATGAGCAGTTCTTC,CSADSYNEQFF
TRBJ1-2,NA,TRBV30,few,TGTGCCTGGACTCCGAGCAAGGACGCCTACACCTTC,CAWTPSKDAYTF
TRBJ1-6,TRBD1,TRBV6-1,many,TGTGCCGCGGCGAGACAGGGCGATTCACCCCTCCACTTT,CAAARQGDSPLHF
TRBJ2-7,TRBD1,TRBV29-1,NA,TGCAGCGCCAAGACAGGGACCTACGAGCAGTACTTC,CSAKTGTYEQYF
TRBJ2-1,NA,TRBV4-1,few,TGCGCCAGCAGCCAAGTTTCCGGATGGGGAGAGCAGTTCTTC,CASSQVSGWGEQFF
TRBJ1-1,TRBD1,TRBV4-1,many,TGCGCCAGCAGCCAACTCGGGACAGCTGAAGCTTTCTTT,CASSQLGTAEAFF
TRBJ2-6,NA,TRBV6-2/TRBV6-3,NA,TGTGCCGGCATTTTGGGGGCCGATCCCTCTGGGGCCAACGTCCTGACTTTC,CAGILGADPSGANVLTF
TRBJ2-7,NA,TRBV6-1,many,TGTGCCAGCAGCGTACAAAGGACCTACGAGCAGTACTTC,CASSVQRTYEQYF
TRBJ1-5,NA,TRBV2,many,TGTGCCAGCAGCGTGGACGGAAGCAATCAGCCCCAGCATTTT,CASSVDGSNQPQHF
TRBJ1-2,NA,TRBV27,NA,TGTGCCAAGTCCAGGTCGGATGGCTACACCTTC,CAKSRSDGYTF
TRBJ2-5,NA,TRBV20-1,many,TGCAGTGCTAGCGATACTGGGGGCGGGATCCCACGAGAGACCCAGTACTTC,CSASDTGGGIPRETQYF
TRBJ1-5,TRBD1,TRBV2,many,TGTGCCAGCAGTGTGGACAGGGATCAGCCCCAGCATTTT,CASSVDRDQPQHF
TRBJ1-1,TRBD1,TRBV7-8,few,TGTGCCAGCAGCTTAGGGGGACAGACCTTAACTGAAGCTTTCTTT,CASSLGGQTLTEAFF
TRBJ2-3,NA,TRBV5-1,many,TGCGCCAGCAGCTTCCTAGGGGGTAGCACAGATACGCAGTATTTT,CASSFLGGSTDTQYF
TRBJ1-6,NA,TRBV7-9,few,TGTGCCAGCAGCTTTACGGACAGAAATTCACCCCTCCACTTT,CASSFTDRNSPLHF
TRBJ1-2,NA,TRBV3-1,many,TGTGCCAGCAGCCAACTCGCAGTTATGGGCAGTTACACCTTC,CASSQLAVMGSYTF
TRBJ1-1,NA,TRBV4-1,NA,TGCGCCAGCAGCGTACTAGGGGGTCTCTACACTGAAGCTTTCTTT,CASSVLGGLYTEAFF
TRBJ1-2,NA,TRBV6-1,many,TGTGCCAGCGGTCGCAATGCAGCAGGCTATGGCTACACCTTC,CASGRNAAGYGYTF
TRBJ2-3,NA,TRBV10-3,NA,TGTGCCATCAGTGAGAAGACAGATACGCAGTATTTT,CAISEKTDTQYF
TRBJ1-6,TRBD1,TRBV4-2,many,TGTGCCAGCAGCGATACGGACAGGGGAACTTCACCCCTCCACTTT,CASSDTDRGTSPLHF
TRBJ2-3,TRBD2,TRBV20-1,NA,TGCAGTGCTAGACCTCATAGCGGGAGGGCCCGTACAGATACGCAGTATTTT,CSARPHSGRARTDTQYF
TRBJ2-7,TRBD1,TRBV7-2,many,TGTGCCAGCAGCTTAGGGGGGGGACAGGGGGCCCACGAGCAGTACTTC,CASSLGGGQGAHEQYF
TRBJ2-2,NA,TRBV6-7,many,TGTGCCATCCTGGGATCCGGGGAGCTGTTTTTT,CAILGSGELFF
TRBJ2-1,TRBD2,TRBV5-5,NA,TGTGCCAGCAGCTTTACCGGGGGGGGCTCCTACAATGAGCAGTTCTTC,CASSFTGGGSYNEQFF
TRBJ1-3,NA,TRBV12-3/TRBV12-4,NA,TGTGCCAGCACCCGGGACATTGGAAACACCATATATTTT,CASTRDIGNTIYF
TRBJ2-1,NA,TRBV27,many,TGTGCCAGCAGTTTAGGCGGGTCCTTCGATGAGCAGTTCTTC,CASSLGGSFDEQFF
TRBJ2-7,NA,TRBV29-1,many,TGCAGCGTTGGGACAGACTCCTACGAGCAGTACTTC,CSVGTDSYEQYF
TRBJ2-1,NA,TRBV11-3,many,TGTGCCAGCAGCTCTAAACCAACGAAACCGGACCAGTTCTTC,CASSSKPTKPDQFF
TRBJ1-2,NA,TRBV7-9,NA,TGTGCCAGCAGCTTAGACTCAACCGGGGTCTATGGCTACACCTTC,CASSLDSTGVYGYTF
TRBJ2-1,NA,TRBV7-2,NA,TGTGCCAGCAGCTTAGACGGGGGGCCTTACAATGAGCAGTTCTTC,CASSLDGGPYNEQFF
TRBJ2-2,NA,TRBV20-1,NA,TGCAGTGCGCTCGGGACCCCGGCCGGGGAGCTGTTTTTT,CSALGTPAGELFF
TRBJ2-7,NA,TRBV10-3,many,TGTGCCATCAGGCGGGACTACGAGCAGTACTTC,CAIRRDYEQYF
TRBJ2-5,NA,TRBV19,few,TGTGCCAGTAGTCCGGGTTGGGAGACCCAGTACTTC,CASSPGWETQYF
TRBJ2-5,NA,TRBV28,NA,TGTGCCAGCAGCAACGGAGTGGCCCTACAGGACTTC,CASSNGVALQDF
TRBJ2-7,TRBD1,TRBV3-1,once,TGTGCCAGCAGCGTATCCGGGGACAGCAACTCCTACGAGCAGTACTTC,CASSVSGDSNSYEQYF
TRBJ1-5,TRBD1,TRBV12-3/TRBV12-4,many,TGTGCCAGCAGCAAAACCGGGACAGCAGATCAGCCCCAGCATTTT,CASSKTGTADQPQHF
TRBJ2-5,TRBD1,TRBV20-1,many,TGCAGTGCTAGGCGTGGACAGGGGGCTGGAGAGACCCAGTACTTC,CSARRGQGAGETQYF